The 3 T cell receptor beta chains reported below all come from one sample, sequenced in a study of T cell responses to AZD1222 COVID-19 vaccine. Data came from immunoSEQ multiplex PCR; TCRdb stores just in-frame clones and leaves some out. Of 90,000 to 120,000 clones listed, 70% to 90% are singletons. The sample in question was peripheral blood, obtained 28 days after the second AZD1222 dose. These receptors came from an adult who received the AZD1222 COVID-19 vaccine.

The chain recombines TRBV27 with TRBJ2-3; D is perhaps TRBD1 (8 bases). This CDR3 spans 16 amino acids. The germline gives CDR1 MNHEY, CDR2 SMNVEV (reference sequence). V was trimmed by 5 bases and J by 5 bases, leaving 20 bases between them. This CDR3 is CASSLLDRGGRDTQYF. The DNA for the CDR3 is TGTGCCAGCAGTCTCCTCGACAGGGGAGGGAGAGATACGCAGTATTTT.

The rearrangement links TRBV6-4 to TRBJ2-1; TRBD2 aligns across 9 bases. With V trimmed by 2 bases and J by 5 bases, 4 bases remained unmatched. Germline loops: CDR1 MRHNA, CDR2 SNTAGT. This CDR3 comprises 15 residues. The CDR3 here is CASSDKASGNNEQFF. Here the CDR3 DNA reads TGTGCCAGCAGTGACAAGGCTAGCGGGAACAATGAGCAGTTCTTC.

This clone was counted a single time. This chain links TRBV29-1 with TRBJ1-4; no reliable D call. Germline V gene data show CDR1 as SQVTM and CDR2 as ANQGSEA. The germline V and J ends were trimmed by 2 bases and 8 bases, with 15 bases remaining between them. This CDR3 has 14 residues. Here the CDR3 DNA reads TGCAGCGTTGAATTTACAGAACGGAGGGAAAAACTGTTTTTT. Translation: CSVEFTERREKLFF.